This T cell receptor beta chain came from a study of blood T cell repertoires in COVID-19. Study summary: Some COVID-19 samples were acute and others convalescent; all came from the United States, Italy and Spain. Nucleic acid was either cDNA or gDNA, and it came from T cells, B-cell-depleted T cells, or PBMCs.

Original handling: Reference gene primer amplification in the assay estimated nucleated cell counts. Sequenced by immunoSEQ multiplex PCR; TCRdb stores in-frame clones only, minus some. V and J calls and clone size are those listed in that table; D and trimming were worked out from the DNA. The table has 220,000 or so clones, 82% seen once. Germline V gene data show CDR1 as LNHDA and CDR2 as SQIVND (reference sequence). This CDR3 comprises 16 residues. The V end lost 0 bases, the J end lost 2 bases, and 12 bases lay between the germline ends. Cohort assignment relied on participant-reported clinical history.

Sequencing used PBMCs or T cells enriched from blood (not recorded which). The rearrangement uses TRBV19 and TRBJ2-3, with D possibly being TRBD2 (6 bases). This receptor was obtained from an older woman who had recovered from COVID-19. The CDR3, as DNA: TGTGCCAGTAGTATAGATGGCGGGGCACTCACAGATACGCAGTATTTT. It encodes CASSIDGGALTDTQYF.